The text below deals with one T cell receptor (beta chain). V trimming: 5 bases; J trimming: 5 bases; junction bases outside the gene matches: 5. The CDR3 totals 13 residues. CDR1 is SEHNR and CDR2 is FQNEAQ in the germline V gene (reference sequence). Per the authors' pipeline: Nucleated cell number was recorded as an estimate derived from reference gene primer amplification. Repertoires were generated with immunoSEQ multiplex PCR, while TCRdb's copy carries only in-frame clones and drops some. From that table come the V and J calls and clone size; the DNA was used to work out D and trimming. The sample includes 44,000 or so clones, about 90% of them seen just once. The source of the sample is a study of blood T cell repertoires in COVID-19. Turning to the study itself: Acute and convalescent COVID-19 samples came from the United States, Italy and Spain. Nucleic acid was either cDNA or gDNA, and it came from T cells, B-cell-depleted T cells, or PBMCs.

This receptor was identified in a human donor in a cohort sampled during active COVID-19. V gene TRBV7-9 combines with J gene TRBJ1-2, with TRBD1 identical over 7 bases. The material sequenced was peripheral blood. The CDR3, as DNA: TGTGCCAGCAGCGGTCGGACAGGTTATGGCTACACCTTC. Residues: CASSGRTGYGYTF. Together with reference TRBV7-9 and TRBJ1-2, the CDR3 gives the full variable domain: DTGVSQNPRHKITKRGQNVTFRCDPISEHNRLYWYRQTLGQGPEFLTYFQNEAQLEKSRLLSDRFSAERPKGSFSTLEIQRTEQGDSAMYLCASSGRTGYGYTFGSGTRLTVV.